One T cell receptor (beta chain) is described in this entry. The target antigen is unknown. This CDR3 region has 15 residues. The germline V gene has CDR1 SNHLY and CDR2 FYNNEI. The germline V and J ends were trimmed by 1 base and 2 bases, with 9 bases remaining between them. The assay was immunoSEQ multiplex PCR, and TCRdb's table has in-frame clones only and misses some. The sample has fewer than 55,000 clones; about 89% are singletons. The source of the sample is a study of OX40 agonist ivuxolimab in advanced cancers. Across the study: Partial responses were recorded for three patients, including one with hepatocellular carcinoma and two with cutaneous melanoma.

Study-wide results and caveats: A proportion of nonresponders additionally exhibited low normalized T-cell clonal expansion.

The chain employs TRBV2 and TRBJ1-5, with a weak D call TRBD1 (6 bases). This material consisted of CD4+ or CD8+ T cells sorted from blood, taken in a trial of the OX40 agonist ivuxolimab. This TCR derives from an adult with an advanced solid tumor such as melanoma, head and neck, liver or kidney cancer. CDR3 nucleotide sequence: TGTGCCAGCAGTGAAGAGGCAGGGGGCAATCAGCCCCAGCATTTT. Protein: CASSEEAGGNQPQHF.